This TCR beta chain was recovered during a study of cytomegalovirus exposure and HLA in healthy donors. Notes on the study in general: The authors listed approximately 160 TCR beta chains as cytomegalovirus-associated. Later analysis demonstrated an association between a missense DCLRE1C variant and TCR beta V- and J-gene trimming.

It was with 60 Vbeta and 13 Jbeta primers that the PCR ran. Using immunoSEQ multiplex PCR, the repertoire was profiled, and TCRdb retains in-frame clones only, with some absent. The sample yields under 150,000 clones, roughly 83% seen once. To note about this clone: Its antigen is as yet unknown. A read error may account for a junction end that differs from germline.

The sequence was collected from a man aged 25-40 years in good health and CMV-seropositive. The sequenced sample consisted of PBMCs.

This chain's CDR3 is CASSLAVIGNTIYF. The CDR3 DNA reads TGTGCCAGCAGCCTAGCTGTTATAGGAAACACCATATATTTT. The V call is TRBV7-9, the J call TRBJ1-3; no clear D gene. The CDR3 is 14 amino acids. Germline assignment: CDR1 SEHNR and CDR2 FQNEAQ (reference sequence).